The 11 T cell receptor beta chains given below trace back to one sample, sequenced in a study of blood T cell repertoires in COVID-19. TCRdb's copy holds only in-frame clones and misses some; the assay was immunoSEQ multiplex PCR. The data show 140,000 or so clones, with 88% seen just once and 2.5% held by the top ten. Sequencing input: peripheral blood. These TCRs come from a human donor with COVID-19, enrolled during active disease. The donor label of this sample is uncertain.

Here the CDR3 DNA reads TGTGCCAGCAGCTTAGGCGGACAGACCTACGAGCAGTACTTC. This sequence encodes CASSLGGQTYEQYF. The V and J genes are TRBV11-2 and TRBJ2-7, with D possibly TRBD1 on 6 matching bases. CDR1 is SGHAT, CDR2 FQNNGV, per germline. V dropped 1 base and J dropped 2 bases, with 9 bases sitting between them. The CDR3 is 14 amino acids.

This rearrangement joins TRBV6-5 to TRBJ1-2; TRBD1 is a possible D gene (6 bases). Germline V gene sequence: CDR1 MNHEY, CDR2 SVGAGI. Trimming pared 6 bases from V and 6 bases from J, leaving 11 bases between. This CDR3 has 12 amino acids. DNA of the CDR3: TGTGCCAGCAGGGCAGACAGGAATGGCTACACCTTC. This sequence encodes CASRADRNGYTF.

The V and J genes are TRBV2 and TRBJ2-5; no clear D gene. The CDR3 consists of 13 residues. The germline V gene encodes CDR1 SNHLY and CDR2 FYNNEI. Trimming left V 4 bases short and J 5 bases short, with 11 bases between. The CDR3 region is CASSGRSAETQYF. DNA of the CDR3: TGTGCCAGCAGTGGAAGATCCGCGGAGACCCAGTACTTC.

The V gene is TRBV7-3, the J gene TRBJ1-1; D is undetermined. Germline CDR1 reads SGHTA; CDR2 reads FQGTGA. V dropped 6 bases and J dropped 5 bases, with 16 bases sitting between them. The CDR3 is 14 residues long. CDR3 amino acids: CASSPSRGGTEAFF. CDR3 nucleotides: TGTGCCAGCAGTCCCAGCCGGGGAGGGACTGAAGCTTTCTTT.

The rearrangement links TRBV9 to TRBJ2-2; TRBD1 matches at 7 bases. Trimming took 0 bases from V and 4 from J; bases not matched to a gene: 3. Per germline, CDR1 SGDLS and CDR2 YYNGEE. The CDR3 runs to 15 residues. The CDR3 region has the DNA TGTGCCAGCAGCGTAGTAGGGGGCTTCACCGGGGAGCTGTTTTTT. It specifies CASSVVGGFTGELFF.

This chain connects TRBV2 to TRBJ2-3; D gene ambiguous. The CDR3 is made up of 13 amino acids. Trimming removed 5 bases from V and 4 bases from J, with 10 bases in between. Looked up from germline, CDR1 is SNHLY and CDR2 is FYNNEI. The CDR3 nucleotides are TGTGCCAGCAGTAACGGGTATTCAGATACGCAGTATTTT. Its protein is CASSNGYSDTQYF. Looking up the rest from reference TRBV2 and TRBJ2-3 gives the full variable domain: EPEVTQTPSHQVTQMGQEVILRCVPISNHLYFYWYRQILGQKVEFLVSFYNNEISEKSEIFDDQFSVERPDGSNFTLKIRSTKLEDSAMYFCASSNGYSDTQYFGPGTRLTVL.

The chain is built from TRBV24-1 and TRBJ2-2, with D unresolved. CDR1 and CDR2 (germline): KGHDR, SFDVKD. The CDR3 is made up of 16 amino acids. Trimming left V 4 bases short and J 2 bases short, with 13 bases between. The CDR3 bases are TGTGCCACCAGTGACCCGACGGGTGCTAACACCGGGGAGCTGTTTTTT. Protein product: CATSDPTGANTGELFF.

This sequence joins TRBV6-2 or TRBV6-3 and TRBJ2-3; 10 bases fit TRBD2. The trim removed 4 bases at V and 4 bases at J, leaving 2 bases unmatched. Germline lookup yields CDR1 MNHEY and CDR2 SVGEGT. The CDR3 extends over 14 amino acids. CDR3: CASSLAGGPDTQYF. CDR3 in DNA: TGTGCCAGCAGTTTAGCGGGGGGCCCAGATACGCAGTATTTT.

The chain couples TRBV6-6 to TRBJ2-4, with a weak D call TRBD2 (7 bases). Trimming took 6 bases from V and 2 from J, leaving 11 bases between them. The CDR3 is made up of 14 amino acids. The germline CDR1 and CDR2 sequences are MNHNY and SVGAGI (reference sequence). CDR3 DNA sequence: TGTGCCAGCAGGAGCGGGACAACCAAAAACATTCAGTACTTC. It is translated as CASRSGTTKNIQYF.

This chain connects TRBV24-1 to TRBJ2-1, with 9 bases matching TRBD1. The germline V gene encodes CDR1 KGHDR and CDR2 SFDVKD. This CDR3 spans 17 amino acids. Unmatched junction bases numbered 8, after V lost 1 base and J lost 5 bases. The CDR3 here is CATSDLRQGVKDNEQFF. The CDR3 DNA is TGTGCCACCAGTGATTTACGACAGGGGGTAAAGGACAATGAGCAGTTCTTC.

Here the CDR3 reads CASRLPTGLNTEAFF. CDR3 nucleotide sequence: TGCGCCAGCAGACTCCCGACAGGGTTGAACACTGAAGCTTTCTTT. The genes are TRBV23-1 and TRBJ1-1, with 7 bases lining up with TRBD1. TRBV23-1 has ORF status, its function being uncertain. Trimming at V came to 6 bases and at J to 0 bases, leaving 7 bases not matched to a gene. There are 15 residues in the CDR3.